These T cell receptor beta chains were read from a single sample in a study of shared T cell receptors in the human thymus. Here immunoSEQ multiplex PCR was the method, and the copy in TCRdb shows in-frame clones only, minus some. The sample includes 500,000 to 550,000 clones, 78% of them seen just once. These sequences were also reported in another study, on human thymus T cells.

Sequenced input: thymocytes. The receptors shown here come from a boy younger than two with a congenital heart defect. Both conserved end residues are part of each CDR3. The D gene is left open where the match is weak. Clone size is not always given. Where it is, it says once, few, many or a class for expanded clones.

J gene,D gene,V gene,clone size,CDR3 DNA,CDR3 protein
TRBJ2-1,TRBD2,TRBV5-4,few,TGTGCCAGCAGCCTGGGGAGGGCCGGTTACAATGAGCAGTTCTTC,CASSLGRAGYNEQFF
TRBJ2-1,TRBD2,TRBV11-3,.,TGTGCCAGCAGCTCCCCGGGGGAGAGGCGGGAGGAAGGTGAGCAGTTCTTC,CASSSPGERREEGEQFF
TRBJ2-7,.,TRBV5-6,once,TGTGCCAGCAGCGTGGGCGGCGGGACGGTCTCCTACGAGCAGTACTTC,CASSVGGGTVSYEQYF
TRBJ2-1,.,TRBV27,.,TGTGCCAGCAGTTTATTGGGAGGGGGCAATGAGCAGTTCTTC,CASSLLGGGNEQFF
TRBJ2-2,.,TRBV11-2,.,TGTGCCAGCAGCTCTGATAGCGGCGGGAAGTCAGGTGTGAGCGGGGAGCTGTTTTTT,CASSSDSGGKSGVSGELFF
TRBJ2-2,TRBD2,TRBV5-6,.,TGTGCCAGCAGCTTCGGACTAGCCCGGAACACCGGGGAGCTGTTTTTT,CASSFGLARNTGELFF
TRBJ2-1,TRBD2,TRBV5-4,.,TGTGCCAGCAGCTTAAGAAATCGGGGGAGGGAGAGGCTCCTCTACAATGAGCAGTTCTTC,CASSLRNRGRERLLYNEQFF
TRBJ2-5,.,TRBV5-4,few,TGTGCCAGCACCCCGGGAGGGACAGGGTGGCGAGAGACCCAGTACTTC,CASTPGGTGWRETQYF
TRBJ1-1,.,TRBV6-1,.,TGTGCCAGCAGAGCCGGGGGGACGAACACTGAAGCTTTCTTT,CASRAGGTNTEAFF
TRBJ1-2,TRBD1,TRBV4-1,.,TGCGCCAGCAGCCTTAGACAGGGGGATGGCTACACCTTC,CASSLRQGDGYTF
TRBJ1-5,.,TRBV5-8,once,TGTGCCAGCAGCTTGGAGGTCGGCAGGCATAATCAGCCCCAGCATTTT,CASSLEVGRHNQPQHF
TRBJ1-2,.,TRBV6-1,.,TGTGCCAGCAGTGGAGAGGCTCAGCCCCTTGCAAACTATGGCTACACCTTC,CASSGEAQPLANYGYTF
TRBJ2-7,.,TRBV6-5,.,TGTGCCAGCAGTTACAACCCACAGGGCGGCTACGAGCAGTACTTC,CASSYNPQGGYEQYF
TRBJ1-2,.,TRBV5-4,.,TGTGCCAGCAGCCGATGGGGTCATTTCGAGGGGAGGGGAGGATGTCTCTACACCTTC,CASSRWGHFEGRGGCLYTF